This section outlines one T cell receptor beta chain sequence together with its context. Assay: immunoSEQ multiplex PCR; the TCRdb copy retains only in-frame clones and omits some. The sample has around 620,000 clones, 80% to 90% seen once; the top ten hold roughly 0.25%. This sample was included in a study of blood T cell repertoires in COVID-19. The length of the CDR3 is 14 residues. Germline V lookup: CDR1 ENHRY, CDR2 SYGVKD. With 9 bases clipped from V and 4 bases from J, the junction kept 6 bases outside the gene matches. Source material: peripheral blood. The TCR sequence derives from a woman between 18 and 29 years old with acute or convalescent COVID-19. The chain employs TRBV10-3 and TRBJ2-3; TRBD2 matches at 11 bases. CDR3 DNA: TGTGCCATTTCCGGGACTAGCGGCGCAGATACGCAGTATTTT. Protein product: CAISGTSGADTQYF.